This T cell receptor beta chain came from a study of Graves' ophthalmopathy and Graves' hyperthyroidism. From RNA, the CDR3 regions of TCR beta chains were amplified and sequenced. Second-round multiplex PCR followed a first-round RT-PCR using HTBI primers. TCRdb fed the multiplex PCR reads into MiXCR, producing one record per CDR3 protein. The sample contains 360,000 or so distinct CDR3 sequences, roughly 18% of which appear only once. Exclusion applied to patients with other autoimmune diseases, uncontrolled infections, pregnancy or lactation. The CDR3 loop spans 12 amino acids. V was pared by 3 bases and J by 8 bases, with 11 bases between. The germline CDR1 and CDR2 sequences are DFQATT and SNEGSKA (reference sequence). This clonotype came up many times.

Sequencing was carried out using peripheral blood. The TCR comes from a woman younger than 35 with Graves' ophthalmopathy. This chain uses TRBV20-1 with TRBJ1-3; D is unclear. CDR3: CSASTQRDTIYF. CDR3 coding DNA: TGCAGTGCTAGTACGCAGCGGGACACCATATATTTT.